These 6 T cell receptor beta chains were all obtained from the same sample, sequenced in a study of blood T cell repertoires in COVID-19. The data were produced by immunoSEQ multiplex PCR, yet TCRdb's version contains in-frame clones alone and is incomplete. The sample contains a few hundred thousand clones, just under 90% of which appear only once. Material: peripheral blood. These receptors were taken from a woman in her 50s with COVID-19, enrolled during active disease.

CDR3 in amino acids: CASSDHDSQETQYF. For the CDR3, the DNA is TGCGCCAGCAGTGACCACGATAGCCAAGAGACCCAGTACTTC. The chain joins TRBV10-1 to TRBJ2-5; D unclear. CDR1 and CDR2 (germline): WNHNN, SYGVQD (reference sequence). The CDR3 runs to 14 residues. The V end was cut by 3 bases, the J end by 1 base, with 9 bases between.

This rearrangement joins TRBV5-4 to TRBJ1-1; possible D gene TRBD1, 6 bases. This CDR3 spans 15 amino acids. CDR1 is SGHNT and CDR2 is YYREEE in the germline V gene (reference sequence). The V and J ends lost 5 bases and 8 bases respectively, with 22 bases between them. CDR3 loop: CASSSTNRVTPEAFF. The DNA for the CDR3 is TGTGCCAGCAGTTCGACGAACAGGGTGACGCCGGAAGCTTTCTTT. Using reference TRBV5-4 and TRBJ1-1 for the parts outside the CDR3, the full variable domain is ETGVTQSPTHLIKTRGQQVTLRCSSQSGHNTVSWYQQALGQGPQFIFQYYREEENGRGNFPPRFSGLQFPNYSSELNVNALELDDSALYLCASSSTNRVTPEAFFGQGTRLTVV.

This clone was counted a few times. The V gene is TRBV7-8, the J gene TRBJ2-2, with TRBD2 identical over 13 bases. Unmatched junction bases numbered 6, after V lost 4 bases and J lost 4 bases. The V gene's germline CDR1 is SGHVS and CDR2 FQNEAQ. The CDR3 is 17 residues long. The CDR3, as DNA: TGTGCCAGCAGCTATCACGGGACTAGCGGGGTCACCGGGGAGCTGTTTTTT. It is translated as CASSYHGTSGVTGELFF.

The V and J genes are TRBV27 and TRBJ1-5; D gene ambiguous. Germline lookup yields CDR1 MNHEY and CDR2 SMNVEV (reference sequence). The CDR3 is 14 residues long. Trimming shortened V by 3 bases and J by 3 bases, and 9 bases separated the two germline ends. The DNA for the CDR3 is TGTGCCAGCAGTTTTCTAGGCAACAATCAGCCCCAGCATTTT. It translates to CASSFLGNNQPQHF.

For the CDR3, the DNA is TGTGCCAGCAGCTCCGGGTTATACACCGGGGAGCTGTTTTTT. This codes for CASSSGLYTGELFF. The chain employs TRBV5-4 and TRBJ2-2, with D hard to call. The CDR3 runs to 14 residues. Between the trimmed V and J ends, which lost 3 bases and 3 bases, there was a span of 9 bases. Germline values: CDR1 SGHNT, CDR2 YYREEE (reference sequence). The complete variable domain, with remaining parts taken from reference TRBV5-4 and TRBJ2-2, reads ETGVTQSPTHLIKTRGQQVTLRCSSQSGHNTVSWYQQALGQGPQFIFQYYREEENGRGNFPPRFSGLQFPNYSSELNVNALELDDSALYLCASSSGLYTGELFFGEGSRLTVL.

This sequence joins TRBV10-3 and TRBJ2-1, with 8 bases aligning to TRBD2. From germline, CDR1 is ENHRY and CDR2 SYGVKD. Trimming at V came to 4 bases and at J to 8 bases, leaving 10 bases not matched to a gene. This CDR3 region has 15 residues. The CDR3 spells CAISAWGTSSDEQFF. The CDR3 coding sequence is TGTGCCATCAGTGCATGGGGGACTAGTAGCGATGAGCAGTTCTTC.